This T cell receptor (beta chain) was observed in a study of siplizumab effects on memory and regulatory T cells. The assay was immunoSEQ multiplex PCR, and TCRdb's table has in-frame clones only and misses some. In the table there are approximately 120,000 clones, 92% of which are singletons. The CDR3 spans 14 residues. Per the germline V gene, CDR1 is SGHVS and CDR2 is FQNEAQ. The chain recombines TRBV7-8 with TRBJ2-5; TRBD2 matches 8 bases. The DNA end favors TRBJ2-7, so the J call may be wrong. Sequenced: Tregs sorted from blood. This receptor was taken from a human donor in good health. The CDR3: CASSLSGGRSEQYF. DNA for the CDR3: TGTGCCAGCAGCTTATCCGGCGGGAGGTCCGAGCAGTACTTC.